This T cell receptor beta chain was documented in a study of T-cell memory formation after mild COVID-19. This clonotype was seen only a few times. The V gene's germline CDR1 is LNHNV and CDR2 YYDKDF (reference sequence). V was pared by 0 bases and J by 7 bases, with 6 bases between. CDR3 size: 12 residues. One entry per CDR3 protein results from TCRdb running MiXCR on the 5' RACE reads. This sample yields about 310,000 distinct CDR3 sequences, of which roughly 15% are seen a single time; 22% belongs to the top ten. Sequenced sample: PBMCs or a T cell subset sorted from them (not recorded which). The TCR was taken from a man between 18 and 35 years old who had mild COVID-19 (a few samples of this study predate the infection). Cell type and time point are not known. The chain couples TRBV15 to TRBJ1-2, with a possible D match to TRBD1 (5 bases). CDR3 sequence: CATSRDGGGYTF. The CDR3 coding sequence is TGTGCCACCAGCAGAGATGGGGGTGGCTACACCTTC.